This T cell receptor (beta chain) was recorded in a study of identical twins. This clonotype appeared a few times. TCRdb reanalysed the 5' RACE reads using MiXCR and keeps one entry per CDR3 protein. The sample lists about 1.7 million distinct CDR3 sequences, about 32% occurring once. The clonotype was recovered from a newborn girl in good health. Sequencing was performed on cord blood.

The chain's CDR3 is CASSLDGRVVRNEQFF. CDR3 in DNA: TGTGCCAGCAGCTTAGATGGCAGGGTGGTGAGGAATGAGCAGTTCTTC. The chain carries TRBV11-2 and TRBJ2-1, with D perhaps TRBD1 (5 bases). Germline CDR1 and CDR2: SGHAT and FQNNGV. The CDR3 runs 16 residues. Trimming stripped 0 bases from V and 7 bases from J, with 16 bases between.